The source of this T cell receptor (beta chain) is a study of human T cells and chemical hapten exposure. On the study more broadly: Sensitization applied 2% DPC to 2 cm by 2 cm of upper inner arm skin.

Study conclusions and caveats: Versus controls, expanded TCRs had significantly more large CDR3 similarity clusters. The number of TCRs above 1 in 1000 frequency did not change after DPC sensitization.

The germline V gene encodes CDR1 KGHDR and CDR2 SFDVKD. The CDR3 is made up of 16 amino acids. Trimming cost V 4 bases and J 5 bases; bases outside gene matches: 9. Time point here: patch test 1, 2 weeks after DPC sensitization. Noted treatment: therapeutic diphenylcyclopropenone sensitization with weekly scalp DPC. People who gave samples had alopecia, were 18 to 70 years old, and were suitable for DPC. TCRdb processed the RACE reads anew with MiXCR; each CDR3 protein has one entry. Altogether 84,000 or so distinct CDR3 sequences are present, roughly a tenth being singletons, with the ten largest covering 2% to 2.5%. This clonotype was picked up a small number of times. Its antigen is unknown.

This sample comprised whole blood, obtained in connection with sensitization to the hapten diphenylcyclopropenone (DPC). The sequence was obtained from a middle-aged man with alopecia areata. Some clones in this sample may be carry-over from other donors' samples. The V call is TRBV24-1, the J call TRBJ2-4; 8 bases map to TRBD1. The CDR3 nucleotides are TGTGCCACCAGTGACGCAGGGGGCGCCGGTCAAAACATTCAGTACTTC. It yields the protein CATSDAGGAGQNIQYF.